The 12 T cell receptor beta chains reported below all come from one sample, sequenced in a study of blood T cell repertoires in COVID-19. Generated by immunoSEQ multiplex PCR, the TCRdb table keeps only in-frame clones and is missing some. The sample consists of about 20,000 clones, around 74% of them appearing once. The sample was peripheral blood. Receptors were obtained from an elderly man with acute or convalescent COVID-19.

V is TRBV5-1 and J is TRBJ2-2, with 12 bases lining up with TRBD2. V dropped 4 bases and J dropped 4; count of bases not matched to a gene: 11. Germline V gives CDR1 SGHRS, CDR2 YFSETQ. The CDR3 extends over 18 amino acids. The CDR3 DNA reads as TGCGCCAGCAGCAAATCTAGCGGGAGGGCCTTAGGCACCGGGGAGCTGTTTTTT. Its protein is CASSKSSGRALGTGELFF.

For the CDR3, the DNA is TGTGCCAGCAGGTTGGGGCTACAAGAGACCCAGTACTTC. It specifies CASRLGLQETQYF. This chain joins TRBV12-3 or TRBV12-4 and TRBJ2-5; D may be TRBD1 (5 bases). The CDR3 spans 13 residues. Trimming stripped 6 bases from V and 2 bases from J, with 10 bases between.

The V and J genes are TRBV11-2 and TRBJ2-3; D call uncertain. CDR1 SGHAT and CDR2 FQNNGV come from the germline V gene. The germline V and J ends were trimmed by 4 bases and 4 bases, with 6 bases remaining between them. The CDR3 extends over 12 amino acids. The CDR3 DNA reads TGTGCCAGCAGCTCCCCAGCAGATACGCAGTATTTT. It encodes CASSSPADTQYF. The variable domain in full, completed from reference TRBV11-2 and TRBJ2-3, reads EAGVAQSPRYKIIEKRQSVAFWCNPISGHATLYWYQQILGQGPKLLIQFQNNGVVDDSQLPKDRFSAERLKGVDSTLKIQPAKLEDSAVYLCASSSPADTQYFGPGTRLTVL.

This clone was observed a handful of times. The chain's CDR3 is CASSPLGGWAYF. The CDR3 bases are TGTGCCAGCAGCCCGCTCGGGGGTTGGGCATATTTT. This chain uses TRBV28 with TRBJ1-3; D might be TRBD1 (5 bases). The V gene's germline CDR1 is MDHEN and CDR2 SYDVKM. V was cut by 6 bases and J by 15 bases, with 18 bases left in between. The CDR3 is 12 residues long.

As DNA, the CDR3 is TGCGCCAGCAGTCATGCCGGACAGATCAATGAGCAGTTCTTC. It is translated as CASSHAGQINEQFF. V usage is TRBV4-3 and J usage is TRBJ2-1, with D maybe TRBD1 (6 bases). The germline V and J ends were trimmed by 6 bases and 6 bases, with 15 bases remaining between them. This CDR3 has 14 residues. Germline values: CDR1 LGHNA, CDR2 YSLEER.

V is TRBV5-1 and J is TRBJ2-3, with 9 bases aligning to TRBD2. Germline CDR1 SGHRS, CDR2 YFSETQ. The CDR3 is 16 amino acids. The V segment lost 5 bases and the J segment 0 bases; nucleotides outside the gene matches: 7. This chain's CDR3 is CASRSGRSSSTDTQYF. DNA of the CDR3: TGCGCCAGCAGGAGCGGGAGGTCATCTAGCACAGATACGCAGTATTTT.

This chain uses TRBV12-5 with TRBJ1-5; D may be TRBD1 (6 bases). The CDR3 loop spans 14 amino acids. The V and J ends lost 7 bases and 3 bases respectively, with 13 bases between them. Germline V gene sequence: CDR1 LGHNT, CDR2 FRNRAP. The CDR3 sequence is CASAWTVNNQPQHF. The CDR3 nucleotides read TGTGCTAGTGCTTGGACAGTTAACAATCAGCCCCAGCATTTT.

This chain connects TRBV19 to TRBJ1-5; D perhaps matches TRBD1 (6 bases). CDR1 is LNHDA, CDR2 SQIVND, per germline (reference sequence). Trimming took 7 bases from V and 0 from J, leaving 25 bases between them. The CDR3 extends over 19 amino acids. DNA for the CDR3: TGTGCCAGTACCCCGGGGGGGGGCCAAGCCTCCTATAGCAATCAGCCCCAGCATTTT. Translation: CASTPGGGQASYSNQPQHF.

The rearrangement uses TRBV7-9 and TRBJ1-1; 9 bases map to TRBD1. In germline, CDR1 is SEHNR, CDR2 FQNEAQ (reference sequence). Trimming cost V 7 bases and J 7 bases; bases outside gene matches: 10. The CDR3 runs to 14 residues. CDR3: CASIQTGGAFEAFF. In DNA, the CDR3 is TGTGCCAGCATACAAACAGGGGGCGCCTTTGAAGCTTTCTTT.

The genes are TRBV18 and TRBJ2-5, with 7 bases that match TRBD2. V lost 5 bases and J lost 5; bases outside the gene matches: 20. This CDR3 spans 18 amino acids. Looked up from germline, CDR1 is KGHSH and CDR2 is LQKENI. The CDR3 sequence: CASSALANPRGLAETQYF. The DNA of the CDR3 is TGTGCCAGCTCAGCACTAGCGAACCCCCGGGGTCTTGCTGAGACCCAGTACTTC.

The chain combines TRBV19 with TRBJ2-3; TRBD1 aligns across 7 bases. V was clipped by 5 bases and J by 2 bases; unmatched bases: 13. The germline CDR1 and CDR2 sequences are LNHDA and SQIVND (reference sequence). This CDR3 has 17 amino acids. CDR3 nucleotide sequence: TGTGCCAGTAGTCCAACAGGGGTGGAAGACCCCACAGATACGCAGTATTTT. Its protein product is CASSPTGVEDPTDTQYF.

The genes are TRBV7-3 and TRBJ1-2, with 8 bases fitting TRBD1. Unmatched junction bases numbered 13, after V lost 2 bases and J lost 8 bases. The germline gives CDR1 SGHTA, CDR2 FQGTGA. CDR3 length: 16 amino acids. The DNA of the CDR3 is TGTGCCAGCAGCTTAGATATTGGGACAGGATCGGGGGGCTACACCTTC. Protein sequence: CASSLDIGTGSGGYTF.